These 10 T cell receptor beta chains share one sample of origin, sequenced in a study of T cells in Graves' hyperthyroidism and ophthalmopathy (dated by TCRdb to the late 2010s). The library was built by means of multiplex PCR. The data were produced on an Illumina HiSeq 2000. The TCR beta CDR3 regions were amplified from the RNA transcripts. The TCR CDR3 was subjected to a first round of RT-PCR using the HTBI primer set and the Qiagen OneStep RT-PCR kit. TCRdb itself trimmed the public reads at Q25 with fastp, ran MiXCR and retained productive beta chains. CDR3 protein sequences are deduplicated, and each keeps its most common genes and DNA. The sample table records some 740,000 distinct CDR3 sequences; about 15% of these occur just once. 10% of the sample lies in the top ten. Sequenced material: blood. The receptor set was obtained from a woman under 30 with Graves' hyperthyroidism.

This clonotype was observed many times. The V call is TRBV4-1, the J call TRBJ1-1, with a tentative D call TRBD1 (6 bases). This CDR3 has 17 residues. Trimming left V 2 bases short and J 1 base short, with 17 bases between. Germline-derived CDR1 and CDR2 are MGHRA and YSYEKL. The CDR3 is CASSQSRQARRNTEAFF. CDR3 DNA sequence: TGCGCCAGCAGCCAATCTAGACAGGCCAGAAGGAACACTGAAGCTTTCTTT.

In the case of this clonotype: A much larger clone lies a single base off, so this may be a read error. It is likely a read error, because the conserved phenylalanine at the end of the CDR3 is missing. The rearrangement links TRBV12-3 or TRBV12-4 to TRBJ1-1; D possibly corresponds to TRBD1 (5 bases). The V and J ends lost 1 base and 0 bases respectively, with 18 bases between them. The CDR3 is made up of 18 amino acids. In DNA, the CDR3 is TGTGCCAGCAGTTTAGTAGTTGGGTGGGGCACATTGAACACTGAAGCTTTCCTT. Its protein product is CASSLVVGWGTLNTEAFL.

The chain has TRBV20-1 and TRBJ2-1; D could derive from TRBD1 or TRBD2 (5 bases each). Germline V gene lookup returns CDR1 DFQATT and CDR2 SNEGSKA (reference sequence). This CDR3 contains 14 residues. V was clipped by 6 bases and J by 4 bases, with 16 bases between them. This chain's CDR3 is CSAPGTHRYNEQFF. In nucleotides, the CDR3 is TGCAGTGCCCCAGGGACGCACCGGTACAATGAGCAGTTCTTC.

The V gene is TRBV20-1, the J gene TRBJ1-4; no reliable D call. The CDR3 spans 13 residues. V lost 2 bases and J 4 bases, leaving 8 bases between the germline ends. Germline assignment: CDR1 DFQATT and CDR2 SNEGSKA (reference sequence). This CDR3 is CSARKDVNEKLFF. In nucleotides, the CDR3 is TGCAGTGCTAGAAAGGACGTTAATGAAAAACTGTTTTTT.

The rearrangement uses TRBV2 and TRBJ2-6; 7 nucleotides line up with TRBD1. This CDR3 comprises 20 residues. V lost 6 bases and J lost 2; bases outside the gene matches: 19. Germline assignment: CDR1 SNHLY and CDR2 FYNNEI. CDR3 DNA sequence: TGTGCCAGCAGCGCTTCGACAGGGTTAATTTATGCTCCTGGGGCCAACGTCCTGACTTTC. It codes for CASSASTGLIYAPGANVLTF.

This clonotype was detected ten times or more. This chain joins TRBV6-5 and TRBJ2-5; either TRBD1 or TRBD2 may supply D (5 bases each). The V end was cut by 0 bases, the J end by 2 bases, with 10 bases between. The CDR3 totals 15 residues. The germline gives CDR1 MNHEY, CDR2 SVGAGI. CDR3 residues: CASSYSGRAQETQYF. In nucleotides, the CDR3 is TGTGCCAGCAGTTACTCGGGACGAGCACAAGAGACCCAGTACTTC.

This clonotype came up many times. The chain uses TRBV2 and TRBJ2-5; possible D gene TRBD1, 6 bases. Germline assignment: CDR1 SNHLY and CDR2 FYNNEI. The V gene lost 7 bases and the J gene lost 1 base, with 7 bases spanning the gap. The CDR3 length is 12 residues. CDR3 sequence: CASMGAQETQYF. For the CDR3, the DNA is TGTGCCAGCATGGGGGCCCAAGAGACCCAGTACTTC.

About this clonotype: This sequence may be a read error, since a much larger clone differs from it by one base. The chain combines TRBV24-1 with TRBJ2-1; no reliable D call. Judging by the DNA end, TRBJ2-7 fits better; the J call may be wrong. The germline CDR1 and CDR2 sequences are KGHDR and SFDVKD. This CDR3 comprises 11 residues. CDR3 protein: CATSALNEQYF. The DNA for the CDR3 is TGTGCCACCAGTGCCCTTAATGAGCAGTACTTC.

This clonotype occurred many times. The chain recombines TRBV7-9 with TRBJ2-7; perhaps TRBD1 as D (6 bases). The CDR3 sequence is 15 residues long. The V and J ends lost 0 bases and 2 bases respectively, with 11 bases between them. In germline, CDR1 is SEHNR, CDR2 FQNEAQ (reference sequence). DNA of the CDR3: TGTGCCAGCAGCTTAGCAAGGGACACCCCCTACGAGCAGTACTTC. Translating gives CASSLARDTPYEQYF.

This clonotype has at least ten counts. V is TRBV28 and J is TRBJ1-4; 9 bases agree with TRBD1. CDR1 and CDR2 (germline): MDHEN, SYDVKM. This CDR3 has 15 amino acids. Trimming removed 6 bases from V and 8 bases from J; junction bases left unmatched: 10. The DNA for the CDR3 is TGTGCCAGCAGCCTAACCGGGACAGGGATGGAAAAACTGTTTTTT. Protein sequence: CASSLTGTGMEKLFF.